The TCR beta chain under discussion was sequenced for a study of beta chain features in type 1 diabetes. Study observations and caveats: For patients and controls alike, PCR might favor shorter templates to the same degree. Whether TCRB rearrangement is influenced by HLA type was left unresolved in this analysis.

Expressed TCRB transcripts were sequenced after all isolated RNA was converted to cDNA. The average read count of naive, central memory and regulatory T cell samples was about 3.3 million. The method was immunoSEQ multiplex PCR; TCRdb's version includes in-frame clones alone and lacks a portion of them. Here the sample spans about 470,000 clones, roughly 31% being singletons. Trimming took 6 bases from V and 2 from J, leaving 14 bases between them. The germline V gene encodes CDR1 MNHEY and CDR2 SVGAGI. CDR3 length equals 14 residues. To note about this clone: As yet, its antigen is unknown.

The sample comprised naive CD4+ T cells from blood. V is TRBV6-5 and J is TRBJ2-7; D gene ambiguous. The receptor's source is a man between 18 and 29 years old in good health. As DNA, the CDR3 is TGTGCCAGCAGCAAGGGCCTTGAGGCCTACGAGCAGTACTTC. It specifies CASSKGLEAYEQYF.